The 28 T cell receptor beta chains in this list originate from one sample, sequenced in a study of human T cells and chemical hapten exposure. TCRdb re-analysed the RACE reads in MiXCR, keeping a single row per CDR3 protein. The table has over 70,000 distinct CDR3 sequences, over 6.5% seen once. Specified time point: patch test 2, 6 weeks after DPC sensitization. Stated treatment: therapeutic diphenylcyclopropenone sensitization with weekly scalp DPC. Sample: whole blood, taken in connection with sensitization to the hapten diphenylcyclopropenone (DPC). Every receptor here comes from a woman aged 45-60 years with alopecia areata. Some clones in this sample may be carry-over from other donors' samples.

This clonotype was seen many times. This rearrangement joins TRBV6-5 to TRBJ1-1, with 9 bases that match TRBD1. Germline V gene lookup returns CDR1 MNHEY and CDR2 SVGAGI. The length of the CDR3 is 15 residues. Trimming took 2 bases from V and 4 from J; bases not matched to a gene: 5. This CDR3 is CASSYRTGELTEAFF. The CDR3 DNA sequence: TGTGCCAGCAGTTACCGGACAGGGGAGCTCACTGAAGCTTTCTTT.

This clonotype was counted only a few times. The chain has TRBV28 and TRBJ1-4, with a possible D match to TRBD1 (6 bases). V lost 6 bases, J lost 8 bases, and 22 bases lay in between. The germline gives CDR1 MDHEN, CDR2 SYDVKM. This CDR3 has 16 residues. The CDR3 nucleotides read TGTGCCAGCAGCTGGGGGCTTTTGAGGGAAAGAGAAAAACTGTTTTTT. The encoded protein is CASSWGLLREREKLFF.

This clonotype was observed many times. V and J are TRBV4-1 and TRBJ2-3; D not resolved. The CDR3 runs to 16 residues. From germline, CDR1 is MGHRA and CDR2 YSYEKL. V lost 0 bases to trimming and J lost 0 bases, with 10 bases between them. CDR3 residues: CASSQEEGTSTDTQYF. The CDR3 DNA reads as TGCGCCAGCAGCCAAGAGGAAGGAACGAGCACAGATACGCAGTATTTT.

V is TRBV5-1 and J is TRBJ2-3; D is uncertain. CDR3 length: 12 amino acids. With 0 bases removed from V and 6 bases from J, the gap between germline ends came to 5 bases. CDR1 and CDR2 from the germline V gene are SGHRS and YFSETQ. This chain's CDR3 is CASSLERDTQYF. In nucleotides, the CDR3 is TGCGCCAGCAGCTTGGAACGTGATACGCAGTATTTT.

The CDR3 region has the DNA TGTGCCAGCAGTGAAGCCCTGGCGGGGAGCACAGATACGCAGTATTTT. The encoded protein is CASSEALAGSTDTQYF. This rearrangement joins TRBV2 to TRBJ2-3; perhaps TRBD2 as D (6 bases). The length of the CDR3 is 16 residues. In germline, CDR1 is SNHLY, CDR2 FYNNEI. V was pared by 0 bases and J by 0 bases, with 10 bases between.

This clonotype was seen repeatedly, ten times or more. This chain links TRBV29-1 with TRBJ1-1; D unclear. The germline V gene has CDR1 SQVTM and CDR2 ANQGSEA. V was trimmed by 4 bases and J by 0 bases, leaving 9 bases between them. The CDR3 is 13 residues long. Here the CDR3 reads CSVGRVMNTEAFF. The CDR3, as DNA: TGCAGCGTTGGGAGGGTGATGAACACTGAAGCTTTCTTT.

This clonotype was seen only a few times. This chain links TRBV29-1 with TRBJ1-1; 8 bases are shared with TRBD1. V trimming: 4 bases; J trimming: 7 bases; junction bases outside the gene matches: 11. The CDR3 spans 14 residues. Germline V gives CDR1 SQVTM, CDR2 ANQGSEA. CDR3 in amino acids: CSVGPLQGGGEAFF. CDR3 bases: TGCAGCGTTGGACCCCTACAGGGGGGAGGTGAAGCTTTCTTT.

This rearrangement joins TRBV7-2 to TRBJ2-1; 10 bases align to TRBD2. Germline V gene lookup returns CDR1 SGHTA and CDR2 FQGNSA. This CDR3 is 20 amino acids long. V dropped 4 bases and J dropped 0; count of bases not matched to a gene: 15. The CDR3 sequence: CASSSPPGLADASSYNEQFF. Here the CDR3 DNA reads TGTGCCAGCAGCTCGCCTCCCGGACTAGCGGACGCAAGCTCCTACAATGAGCAGTTCTTC. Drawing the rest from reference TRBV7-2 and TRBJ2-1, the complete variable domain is GAGVSQSPSNKVTEKGKDVELRCDPISGHTALYWYRQSLGQGLEFLIYFQGNSAPDKSGLPSDRFSAERTGGSVSTLTIQRTQQEDSAVYLCASSSPPGLADASSYNEQFFGPGTRLTVL.

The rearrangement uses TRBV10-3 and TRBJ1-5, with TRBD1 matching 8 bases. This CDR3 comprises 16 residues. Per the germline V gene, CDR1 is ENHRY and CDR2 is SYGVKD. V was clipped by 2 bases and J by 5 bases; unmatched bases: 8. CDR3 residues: CAISEAGGVWYQPQHF. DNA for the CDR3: TGTGCCATCAGTGAGGCAGGGGGCGTGTGGTATCAGCCCCAGCATTTT.

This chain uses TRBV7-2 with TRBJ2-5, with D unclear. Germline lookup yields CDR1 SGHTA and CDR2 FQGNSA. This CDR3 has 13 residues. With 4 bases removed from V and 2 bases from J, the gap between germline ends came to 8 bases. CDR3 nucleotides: TGTGCCAGCAGCTCAGCTCCGCAAGAGACCCAGTACTTC. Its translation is CASSSAPQETQYF.

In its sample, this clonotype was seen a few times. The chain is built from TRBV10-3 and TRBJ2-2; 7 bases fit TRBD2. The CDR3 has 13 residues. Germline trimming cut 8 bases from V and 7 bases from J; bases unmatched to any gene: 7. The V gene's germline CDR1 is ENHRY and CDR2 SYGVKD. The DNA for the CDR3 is TGTGCCATCGGGCGGGAGTTGGTCGGGGAGCTGTTTTTT. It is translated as CAIGRELVGELFF.

The CDR3 sequence is CASGLSRRGSTDTQYF. Here the CDR3 DNA reads TGTGCTAGTGGTTTGAGTCGGCGGGGGAGCACAGATACGCAGTATTTT. V is TRBV12-5 and J is TRBJ2-3, with 7 bases lining up with TRBD2. CDR1 and CDR2 (germline): LGHNT, FRNRAP. CDR3 length equals 16 residues. Unmatched junction bases numbered 5, after V lost 2 bases and J lost 0 bases.

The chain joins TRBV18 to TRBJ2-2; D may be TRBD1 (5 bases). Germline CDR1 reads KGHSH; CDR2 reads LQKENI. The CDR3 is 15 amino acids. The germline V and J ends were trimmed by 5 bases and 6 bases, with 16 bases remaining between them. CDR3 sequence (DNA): TGTGCCAGCTCAAAGAGACAGCCCGACGCCGGGGAGCTGTTTTTT. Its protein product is CASSKRQPDAGELFF.

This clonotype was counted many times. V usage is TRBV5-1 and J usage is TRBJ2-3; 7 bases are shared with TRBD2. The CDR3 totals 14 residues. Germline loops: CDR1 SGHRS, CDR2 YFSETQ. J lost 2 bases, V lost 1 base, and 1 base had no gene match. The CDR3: CASSLTSDTDTQYF. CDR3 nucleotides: TGCGCCAGCAGCTTGACTAGCGACACAGATACGCAGTATTTT. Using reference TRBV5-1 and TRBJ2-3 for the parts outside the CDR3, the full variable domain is KAGVTQTPRYLIKTRGQQVTLSCSPISGHRSVSWYQQTPGQGLQFLFEYFSETQRNKGNFPGRFSGRQFSNSRSEMNVSTLELGDSALYLCASSLTSDTDTQYFGPGTRLTVL.

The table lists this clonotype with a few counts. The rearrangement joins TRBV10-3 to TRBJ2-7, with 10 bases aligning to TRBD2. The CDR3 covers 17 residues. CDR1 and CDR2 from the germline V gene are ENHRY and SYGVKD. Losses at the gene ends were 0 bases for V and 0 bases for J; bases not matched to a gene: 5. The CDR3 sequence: CAISESPSGGFSYEQYF. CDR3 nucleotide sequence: TGTGCCATCAGTGAGTCTCCTAGCGGGGGTTTCTCCTACGAGCAGTACTTC.

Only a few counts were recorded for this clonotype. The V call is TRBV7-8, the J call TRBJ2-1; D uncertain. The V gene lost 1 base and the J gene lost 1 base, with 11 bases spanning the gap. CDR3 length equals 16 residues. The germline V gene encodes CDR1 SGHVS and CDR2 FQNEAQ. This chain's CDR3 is CASSLEVWGSYNEQFF. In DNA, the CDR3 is TGTGCCAGCAGCTTAGAAGTTTGGGGATCCTACAATGAGCAGTTCTTC.

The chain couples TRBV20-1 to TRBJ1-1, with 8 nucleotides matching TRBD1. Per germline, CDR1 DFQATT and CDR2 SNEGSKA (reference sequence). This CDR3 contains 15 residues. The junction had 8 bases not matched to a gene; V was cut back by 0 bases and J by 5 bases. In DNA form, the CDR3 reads TGCAGTGCTAGAGATCCCCGGACAGGGAGGACTGAAGCTTTCTTT. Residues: CSARDPRTGRTEAFF.

The CDR3 sequence: CSVGQAVYNEQFF. In DNA, the CDR3 is TGCAGCGTTGGGCAGGCCGTCTACAATGAGCAGTTCTTC. V usage is TRBV29-1 and J usage is TRBJ2-1; D unclear. The germline V gene has CDR1 SQVTM and CDR2 ANQGSEA. Trimming stripped 4 bases from V and 3 bases from J, with 10 bases between. This CDR3 is built from 13 residues.

The CDR3 reads CAISPNRDGRQELFF. DNA for the CDR3: TGTGCCATCAGTCCTAACCGGGACGGCCGGCAAGAACTGTTTTTT. The chain recombines TRBV10-3 with TRBJ1-4; D perhaps matches TRBD1 (5 bases). This CDR3 contains 15 residues. CDR1 and CDR2 from the germline V gene are ENHRY and SYGVKD. Trimming left V 5 bases short and J 12 bases short, with 22 bases between.

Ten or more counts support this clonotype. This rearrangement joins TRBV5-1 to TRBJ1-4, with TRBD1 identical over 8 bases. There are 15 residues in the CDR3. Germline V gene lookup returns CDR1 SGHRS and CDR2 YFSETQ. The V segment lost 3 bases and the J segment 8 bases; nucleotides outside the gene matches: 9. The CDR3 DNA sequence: TGCGCCAGCAGCTACAGACAGGGGTCTCGAGAAAAACTGTTTTTT. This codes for CASSYRQGSREKLFF.

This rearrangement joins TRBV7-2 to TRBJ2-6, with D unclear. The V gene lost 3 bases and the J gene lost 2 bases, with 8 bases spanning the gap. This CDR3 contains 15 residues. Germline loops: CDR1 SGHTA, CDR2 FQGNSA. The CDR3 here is CASSLDHPGANVLTF. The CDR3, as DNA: TGTGCCAGCAGCTTGGACCACCCTGGGGCCAACGTCCTGACTTTC.

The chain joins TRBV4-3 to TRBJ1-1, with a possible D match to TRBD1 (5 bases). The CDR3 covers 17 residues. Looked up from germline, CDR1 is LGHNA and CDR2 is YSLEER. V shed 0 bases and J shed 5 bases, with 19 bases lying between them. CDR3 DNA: TGCGCCAGCAGCCAAGAATGGGATGGGGGGTTAGGGACTGAAGCTTTCTTT. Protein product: CASSQEWDGGLGTEAFF.

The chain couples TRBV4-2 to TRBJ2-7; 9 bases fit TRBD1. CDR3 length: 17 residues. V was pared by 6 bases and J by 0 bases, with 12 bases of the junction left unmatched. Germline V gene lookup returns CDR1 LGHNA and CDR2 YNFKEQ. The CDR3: CASSLGTGQPSSYEQYF. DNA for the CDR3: TGTGCCAGCAGTCTCGGGACAGGGCAACCCAGCTCCTACGAGCAGTACTTC.

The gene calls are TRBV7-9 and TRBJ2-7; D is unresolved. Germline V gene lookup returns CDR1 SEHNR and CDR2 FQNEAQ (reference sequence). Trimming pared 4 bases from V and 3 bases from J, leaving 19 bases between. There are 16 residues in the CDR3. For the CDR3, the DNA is TGTGCCAGCAGCTCCCCAGATGACGGAGAGCTCTACGAGCAGTACTTC. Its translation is CASSSPDDGELYEQYF.

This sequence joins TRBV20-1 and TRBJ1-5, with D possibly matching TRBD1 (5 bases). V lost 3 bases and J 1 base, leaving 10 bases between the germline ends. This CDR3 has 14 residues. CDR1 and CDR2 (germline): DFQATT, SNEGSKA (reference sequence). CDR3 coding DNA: TGCAGTGCTAGCGGTGGGGGAAGCAATCAGCCCCAGCATTTT. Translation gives CSASGGGSNQPQHF.

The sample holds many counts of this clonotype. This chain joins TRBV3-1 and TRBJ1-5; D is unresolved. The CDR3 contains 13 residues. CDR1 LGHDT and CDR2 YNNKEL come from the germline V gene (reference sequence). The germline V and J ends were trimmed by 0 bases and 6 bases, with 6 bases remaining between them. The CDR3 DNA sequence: TGTGCCAGCAGCCAAGAGGGTGGTCAGCCCCAGCATTTT. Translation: CASSQEGGQPQHF.

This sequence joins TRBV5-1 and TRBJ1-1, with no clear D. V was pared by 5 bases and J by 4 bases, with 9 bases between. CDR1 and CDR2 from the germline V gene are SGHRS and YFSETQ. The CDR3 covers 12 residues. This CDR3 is CASRGSSTEAFF. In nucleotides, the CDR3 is TGCGCCAGCAGGGGCAGCTCCACTGAAGCTTTCTTT.

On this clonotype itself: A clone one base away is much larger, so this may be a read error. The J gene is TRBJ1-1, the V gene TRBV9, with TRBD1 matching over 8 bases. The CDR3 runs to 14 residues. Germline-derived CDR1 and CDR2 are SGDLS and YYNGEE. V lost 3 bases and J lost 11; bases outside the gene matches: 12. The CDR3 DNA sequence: TGTGCCAGCAGCGCAACTGGACAGGGTAGCGCGGCTTTCTTT. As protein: CASSATGQGSAAFF.